The clone carrying this T cell receptor beta chain was seen a handful of times. Its antigen is as yet unknown. The CDR3 is 15 residues long. Germline lookup yields CDR1 SGHTA and CDR2 FQGNSA. V lost 6 bases, J lost 6 bases, and 5 bases stayed unmatched. The data belong to a study of cytomegalovirus exposure and HLA in healthy donors. Study context: A preliminary data release comprised tens of millions of unique TCRs obtained from HLA-typed donors. The Caucasian-associated ancestry cluster contained 81% of the 398 genotyped donors.

PCR involved 60 Vbeta and 13 Jbeta primers. The protocol was immunoSEQ multiplex PCR, while the TCRdb copy is restricted to in-frame clones and leaves out a portion. This sample has 95,000 to 150,000 clones, with over 9.5% found just once. Study-wide results and limits: Later, an analysis showed that TCR beta chains associated with HLA were more clonally expanded than others that were equally common.

Material for sequencing was PBMCs. This rearrangement joins TRBV7-2 to TRBJ2-1, with TRBD2 identical over 13 bases. The source of this sequence is a woman aged 18-29 years in good health and CMV-seropositive. The CDR3 DNA sequence: TGTGCCAGCAGTCGACTAGCGGGAGGAATCAATGAGCAGTTCTTC. It encodes CASSRLAGGINEQFF.